The 32 T cell receptor beta chains below all came from one sample that was sequenced in a study of T cells in Graves' hyperthyroidism and ophthalmopathy (dated by TCRdb to the late 2010s). The method was multiplex PCR. The data were produced on an Illumina HiSeq 2000. TCR beta CDR3 regions were amplified from RNA transcripts. For the first round of RT-PCR on the TCR CDR3, the HTBI primer set was used together with the Qiagen OneStep RT-PCR kit. TCRdb passed the public sequencing reads through fastp at Q25 and MiXCR, retaining productive beta sequences. Each CDR3 protein appears once, grouped with its most common genes and DNA. The sample has 370,000 or so distinct CDR3 sequences on record, 15% to 18% of them singletons. Approximately 30% of the sample comes from the top ten. Sequences were obtained from blood. The receptors come from a woman aged 18-29 years with Graves' hyperthyroidism that later progressed to Graves' ophthalmopathy.

The sample holds many counts of this clonotype. The chain joins TRBV20-1 to TRBJ1-2, with D possibly TRBD1 on 6 matching bases. This CDR3 is 14 amino acids long. Germline CDR1 DFQATT, CDR2 SNEGSKA (reference sequence). V lost 6 bases to trimming and J lost 5 bases, with 19 bases between them. CDR3: CSADLGRTEYGYTF. The DNA for the CDR3 is TGCAGTGCAGATTTAGGACGGACAGAATATGGCTACACCTTC.

This sequence joins TRBV6-1 and TRBJ1-5; 7 nucleotides line up with TRBD1. The CDR3 contains 14 residues. The V gene end was trimmed by 9 bases and the J gene end by 6 bases; junction bases not matched to a gene: 11. The germline CDR1 and CDR2 sequences are MNHNS and SASEGT. The CDR3 is CARTRPGQSQPQHF. The CDR3 DNA reads TGTGCCAGGACTCGACCGGGACAGAGTCAGCCCCAGCATTTT.

Ten or more counts support this clonotype. The chain is built from TRBV7-2 and TRBJ2-5; TRBD2 matches at 13 bases. The germline gives CDR1 SGHTA, CDR2 FQGNSA. The ends lost 4 bases at V and 4 bases at J; junction bases unmatched: 0. CDR3 size: 14 residues. CDR3: CASSWTSGRETQYF. CDR3 sequence (DNA): TGTGCCAGCAGCTGGACTAGCGGGAGAGAGACCCAGTACTTC. Looking up the rest from reference TRBV7-2 and TRBJ2-5 gives the full variable domain: GAGVSQSPSNKVTEKGKDVELRCDPISGHTALYWYRQSLGQGLEFLIYFQGNSAPDKSGLPSDRFSAERTGGSVSTLTIQRTQQEDSAVYLCASSWTSGRETQYFGPGTRLLVL.

This clonotype was observed many times. This chain joins TRBV13 and TRBJ2-3, with 9 bases lining up with TRBD2. The junction had 4 bases not matched to a gene; V was cut back by 5 bases and J by 1 base. This CDR3 region has 15 residues. CDR1 and CDR2 from the germline V gene are PRHDT and FYEKMQ (reference sequence). CDR3: CASSLRTSGTDTQYF. The CDR3 coding sequence is TGTGCCAGCAGCCTAAGGACTAGCGGCACAGATACGCAGTATTTT.

This clonotype has a count of ten or more. The chain combines TRBV28 with TRBJ2-4; 9 nucleotides agree with TRBD2. Losses at the gene ends were 7 bases for V and 9 bases for J; bases not matched to a gene: 16. The CDR3 totals 16 residues. From germline, CDR1 is MDHEN and CDR2 SYDVKM. CDR3 sequence (DNA): TGTGCCAGCAACACCTTGCGGGCTAGCGGGACCCGCATTCAGTACTTC. Its protein is CASNTLRASGTRIQYF.

Ten or more counts support this clonotype. The gene calls are TRBV12-3 or TRBV12-4 and TRBJ2-7; TRBD2 is a possible D gene (6 bases). The CDR3 is made up of 14 amino acids. Trimming shortened V by 7 bases and J by 0 bases, and 13 bases separated the two germline ends. The CDR3 spells CASNLGDFSYEQYF. CDR3 nucleotide sequence: TGTGCCAGCAACCTGGGGGACTTCTCCTACGAGCAGTACTTC.

This clonotype was seen many times. V gene TRBV5-5 combines with J gene TRBJ2-7; D is perhaps TRBD1 (5 bases). Germline V gene sequence: CDR1 SGHKS, CDR2 YYEKEE (reference sequence). V was trimmed by 2 bases and J by 4 bases, leaving 13 bases between them. The CDR3 contains 14 residues. The CDR3 region has the DNA TGTGCCAGCAGCTTCGGCCAGGGAAATTACGAGCAGTACTTC. This encodes CASSFGQGNYEQYF.

The sample holds many counts of this clonotype. CDR3 sequence reads: CASSKRAGNEQYF. CDR3 nucleotides: TGTGCCAGCAGTAAGAGGGCCGGAAACGAGCAGTACTTC. The rearrangement joins TRBV13 to TRBJ2-7; possible D gene TRBD2, 5 bases. CDR1 and CDR2 (germline): PRHDT, FYEKMQ (reference sequence). Trimming took 6 bases from V and 5 from J, leaving 14 bases between them. This CDR3 region has 13 residues.

The table lists this clonotype with a few counts. The chain joins TRBV5-1 to TRBJ2-7, with TRBD2 as a possible D gene (6 bases). V lost 4 bases and J lost 2, with 19 bases in between. The CDR3 runs 16 residues. Germline values: CDR1 SGHRS, CDR2 YFSETQ. CDR3 sequence (DNA): TGCGCCAGCAGCACACAACCCCGGGACTTCCCCTACGAGCAGTACTTC. It is translated as CASSTQPRDFPYEQYF.

This clonotype was detected only a few times. A much bigger clone sits one base away, suggesting this may be a read error. This chain links TRBV13 with TRBJ2-1, with TRBD2 matching over 12 bases. Trimming cost V 10 bases and J 13 bases; bases outside gene matches: 11. CDR1 PRHDT and CDR2 FYEKMQ come from the germline V gene (reference sequence). This CDR3 region has 13 residues. The CDR3 bases are TGTGCCACCGGACTAGCGGGATCAAGCGATCAGTTCTTC. This encodes CATGLAGSSDQFF.

The rearrangement links TRBV10-2 to TRBJ2-5; TRBD2 matches 8 bases. Germline V lookup: CDR1 WSHSY, CDR2 SAAADI. This CDR3 is 15 amino acids long. V trimming: 3 bases; J trimming: 3 bases; junction bases outside the gene matches: 6. CDR3 residues: CASSDERAGEETQYF. CDR3 sequence (DNA): TGCGCCAGCAGTGACGAGAGAGCGGGGGAAGAGACCCAGTACTTC.

This clonotype showed up many times. V gene TRBV20-1 combines with J gene TRBJ2-1; D gene ambiguous. Between the trimmed V and J ends, which lost 5 bases and 6 bases, there was a span of 17 bases. The CDR3 loop spans 14 amino acids. CDR1 and CDR2 (germline): DFQATT, SNEGSKA (reference sequence). The CDR3 sequence: CSAHGEGKGNEQFF. CDR3 DNA: TGCAGTGCTCATGGGGAAGGGAAAGGCAATGAGCAGTTCTTC.

This clonotype showed up many times. The V gene is TRBV5-5, the J gene TRBJ2-1; D is undetermined. Per the germline V gene, CDR1 is SGHKS and CDR2 is YYEKEE (reference sequence). Trimming took 1 base from V and 4 from J, leaving 3 bases between them. The CDR3 extends over 12 amino acids. DNA for the CDR3: TGTGCCAGCAGCTTGCAGTACAATGAGCAGTTCTTC. Amino acid sequence: CASSLQYNEQFF. The full variable domain, rest sourced from reference TRBV5-5 and TRBJ2-1, is DAGVTQSPTHLIKTRGQQVTLRCSPISGHKSVSWYQQVLGQGPQFIFQYYEKEERGRGNFPDRFSARQFPNYSSELNVNALLLGDSALYLCASSLQYNEQFFGPGTRLTVL.

A few counts support this clonotype. CDR3 sequence: CASSYRDPRLDTEAFF. The CDR3 coding sequence is TGTGCCAGCAGTTACCGGGACCCGCGCCTCGACACTGAAGCTTTCTTT. This sequence joins TRBV6-6 and TRBJ1-1; a possible D gene is TRBD1 (5 bases). Per germline, CDR1 MNHNY and CDR2 SVGAGI (reference sequence). CDR3 length equals 16 residues. The ends were cut back, 2 bases at V and 3 bases at J, with 16 bases in the middle.

In this sample, this clonotype turned up many times. The chain has TRBV18 and TRBJ2-1, with D maybe TRBD2 (6 bases). The germline V gene has CDR1 KGHSH and CDR2 LQKENI. Deletions cut 0 bases from V and 0 bases from J, with 15 bases between. The CDR3 extends over 18 amino acids. This CDR3 reads CASSPPRPWEASYNEQFF. The CDR3 DNA reads as TGTGCCAGCTCACCACCACGACCTTGGGAGGCCTCCTACAATGAGCAGTTCTTC.

This clonotype was found many times. The rearrangement joins TRBV7-2 to TRBJ2-5, with D unclear. This CDR3 spans 13 amino acids. Germline CDR1 reads SGHTA; CDR2 reads FQGNSA. V dropped 7 bases and J dropped 1 base, with 10 bases sitting between them. The chain's CDR3 is CASTIELQETQYF. The CDR3 DNA reads TGTGCCAGCACCATTGAGCTCCAAGAGACCCAGTACTTC.

At least ten counts were recorded for this clonotype. The CDR3 loop reads CASSSPKDRGSYEQYF. CDR3 nucleotide sequence: TGTGCCAGCAGTTCCCCGAAGGACAGGGGCTCCTACGAGCAGTACTTC. The chain carries TRBV27 and TRBJ2-7, with TRBD1 matching 9 bases. The CDR3 loop spans 16 amino acids. Germline CDR1 and CDR2: MNHEY and SMNVEV (reference sequence). The junction had 7 bases not matched to a gene; V was cut back by 4 bases and J by 0 bases.

This clonotype was detected only a few times. This chain links TRBV27 with TRBJ2-2; the D is unclear. Looked up from germline, CDR1 is MNHEY and CDR2 is SMNVEV (reference sequence). Between the trimmed V and J ends, which lost 7 bases and 4 bases, there was a span of 10 bases. The length of the CDR3 is 13 residues. DNA for the CDR3: TGTGCCAGCACAGGTGCGACCACCGGGGAGCTGTTTTTT. Protein sequence: CASTGATTGELFF.

This clonotype appeared a single time. The chain carries TRBV7-2 and TRBJ2-5; 14 bases are shared with TRBD2. V shed 3 bases, J shed 5 bases, and the junction held 5 bases outside the gene matches. The CDR3 spans 16 residues. The germline V gene has CDR1 SGHTA and CDR2 FQGNSA. In DNA form, the CDR3 reads TGTGCCAGCAGCTTGCCCGGGACTAGCGGGAGTGAGACCCAGTACTTC. Its translation: CASSLPGTSGSETQYF.

This clonotype was recorded many times. J is TRBJ1-2 and V is TRBV28, with 9 bases that match TRBD1. The CDR3 is made up of 14 amino acids. Germline lookup yields CDR1 MDHEN and CDR2 SYDVKM. V was pared by 2 bases and J by 8 bases, with 6 bases of the junction left unmatched. CDR3 nucleotide sequence: TGTGCCAGCAGTTTAGGGACAGGGATGGAGGGCTACACCTTC. Translating it yields CASSLGTGMEGYTF.

This clonotype has ten or more counts. The gene calls are TRBV7-2 and TRBJ1-5; D gene ambiguous. The CDR3 consists of 15 residues. Trimming shortened V by 1 base and J by 6 bases, and 13 bases separated the two germline ends. Germline CDR1 reads SGHTA; CDR2 reads FQGNSA. CDR3 DNA sequence: TGTGCCAGCAGCTTAGGTAGAGCCGTCAGTCAGCCCCAGCATTTT. Its translation is CASSLGRAVSQPQHF. Looking up the rest from reference TRBV7-2 and TRBJ1-5 gives the full variable domain: GAGVSQSPSNKVTEKGKDVELRCDPISGHTALYWYRQSLGQGLEFLIYFQGNSAPDKSGLPSDRFSAERTGGSVSTLTIQRTQQEDSAVYLCASSLGRAVSQPQHFGDGTRLSIL.

Of note for this clonotype: A much more abundant neighbour one base away suggests this may be a read error. The gene calls are TRBV27 and TRBJ2-5; 8 bases match TRBD1. Germline-derived CDR1 and CDR2 are MNHEY and SMNVEV (reference sequence). The CDR3 consists of 13 residues. The CDR3 spells CASRRTGQEAQYF. CDR3 in DNA: TGTGCCAGCAGAAGGACAGGGCAAGAGGCCCAGTACTTC.

This clonotype was recorded many times. The gene calls are TRBV30 and TRBJ2-1, with D perhaps matching TRBD1 (6 bases). CDR1 GTSNPN and CDR2 SVGIG come from the germline V gene (reference sequence). V was cut by 2 bases and J by 4 bases, with 15 bases left in between. This CDR3 comprises 15 residues. The CDR3 region has the DNA TGTGCCTGGAGTTCTGGGCAGGGGCGATACAATGAGCAGTTCTTC. It yields the protein CAWSSGQGRYNEQFF.

This clonotype appeared many times. The rearrangement uses TRBV3-1 and TRBJ2-7; D gene uncertain. Trimming took off 0 bases at V and 2 bases at J, with 11 bases between the two ends. Germline V CDR1 and CDR2: LGHDT, YNNKEL (reference sequence). The CDR3 covers 15 residues. The CDR3 sequence: CASSQEGSPTYEQYF. CDR3 in DNA: TGTGCCAGCAGCCAAGAAGGTAGCCCCACCTACGAGCAGTACTTC.

This clonotype was counted only a few times. The chain combines TRBV30 with TRBJ1-5, with D possibly matching TRBD1 (6 bases). V shed 0 bases and J shed 5 bases, with 11 bases lying between them. The CDR3 totals 14 residues. The V gene's germline CDR1 is GTSNPN and CDR2 SVGIG (reference sequence). CDR3 region: CAWSVGTFHQPQHF. The CDR3 nucleotides read TGTGCCTGGAGTGTTGGGACATTCCATCAGCCCCAGCATTTT.

This chain links TRBV4-1 with TRBJ1-5; D perhaps matches TRBD1 (5 bases). Germline V gives CDR1 MGHRA, CDR2 YSYEKL. V lost 1 base and J 5 bases, leaving 9 bases between the germline ends. The CDR3 has 14 amino acids. The CDR3 region is CASSQGGRDQPQHF. The CDR3 DNA reads TGCGCCAGCAGCCAAGGGGGGAGGGATCAGCCCCAGCATTTT.

This clonotype was counted ten times or more. The chain links TRBV5-1 to TRBJ2-6; D unresolved. The CDR3 contains 15 residues. CDR1 and CDR2 from the germline V gene are SGHRS and YFSETQ. V lost 0 bases to trimming and J lost 3 bases, with 7 bases between them. The CDR3 nucleotides are TGCGCCAGCAGCTTGGGTCGAGGTGGGGCCAACGTCCTGACTTTC. Translated, it gives CASSLGRGGANVLTF.

V is TRBV28 and J is TRBJ2-5; TRBD1 matches 8 bases. The germline V gene encodes CDR1 MDHEN and CDR2 SYDVKM. The V segment lost 6 bases and the J segment 0 bases; nucleotides outside the gene matches: 18. CDR3 length equals 19 residues. For the CDR3, the DNA is TGTGCCAGCAGCCGTATACTAATTGGACAGGGTAGAAACCAAGAGACCCAGTACTTC. Translated: CASSRILIGQGRNQETQYF.

The DNA of the CDR3 is TGCGCCAGCAGCTTCGGGGGGTTTAACACTGAAGCTTTCTTT. Its protein is CASSFGGFNTEAFF. This chain links TRBV5-1 with TRBJ1-1; TRBD1 might be the D (5 bases). The CDR3 sequence is 14 residues long. The V and J ends lost 2 bases and 2 bases respectively, with 10 bases between them. Germline CDR1 and CDR2: SGHRS and YFSETQ.

This clonotype was picked up many times. The V and J genes are TRBV16 and TRBJ1-2; no firm D call. V was clipped by 7 bases and J by 7 bases, with 16 bases between them. The CDR3 has 13 amino acids. In germline, CDR1 is KGHSY, CDR2 FQNENV. This chain's CDR3 is CASTSQWKSGYTF. The CDR3, as DNA: TGTGCCAGCACCAGTCAGTGGAAAAGTGGCTACACCTTC.

This clonotype has ten or more counts. The CDR3 bases are TGTGCCAGCAGCCAAGAGCCTACCGGGAGTAGCTACAATGAGCAGTTCTTC. Its translation is CASSQEPTGSSYNEQFF. V and J are TRBV3-1 and TRBJ2-1, with a possible D match to TRBD2 (6 bases). Trimming took off 0 bases at V and 3 bases at J, with 15 bases between the two ends. Germline values: CDR1 LGHDT, CDR2 YNNKEL (reference sequence). The CDR3 contains 17 residues.

This clonotype was detected many times. The chain joins TRBV11-2 to TRBJ2-1; D gene ambiguous. V was shortened by 1 base and J by 7 bases, with 14 bases between the two germline ends. The CDR3 totals 15 residues. Germline V lookup: CDR1 SGHAT, CDR2 FQNNGV. The CDR3 region is CASSLVLSNLNEQFF. The CDR3 bases are TGTGCCAGCAGCTTAGTGTTGTCTAACCTGAATGAGCAGTTCTTC.